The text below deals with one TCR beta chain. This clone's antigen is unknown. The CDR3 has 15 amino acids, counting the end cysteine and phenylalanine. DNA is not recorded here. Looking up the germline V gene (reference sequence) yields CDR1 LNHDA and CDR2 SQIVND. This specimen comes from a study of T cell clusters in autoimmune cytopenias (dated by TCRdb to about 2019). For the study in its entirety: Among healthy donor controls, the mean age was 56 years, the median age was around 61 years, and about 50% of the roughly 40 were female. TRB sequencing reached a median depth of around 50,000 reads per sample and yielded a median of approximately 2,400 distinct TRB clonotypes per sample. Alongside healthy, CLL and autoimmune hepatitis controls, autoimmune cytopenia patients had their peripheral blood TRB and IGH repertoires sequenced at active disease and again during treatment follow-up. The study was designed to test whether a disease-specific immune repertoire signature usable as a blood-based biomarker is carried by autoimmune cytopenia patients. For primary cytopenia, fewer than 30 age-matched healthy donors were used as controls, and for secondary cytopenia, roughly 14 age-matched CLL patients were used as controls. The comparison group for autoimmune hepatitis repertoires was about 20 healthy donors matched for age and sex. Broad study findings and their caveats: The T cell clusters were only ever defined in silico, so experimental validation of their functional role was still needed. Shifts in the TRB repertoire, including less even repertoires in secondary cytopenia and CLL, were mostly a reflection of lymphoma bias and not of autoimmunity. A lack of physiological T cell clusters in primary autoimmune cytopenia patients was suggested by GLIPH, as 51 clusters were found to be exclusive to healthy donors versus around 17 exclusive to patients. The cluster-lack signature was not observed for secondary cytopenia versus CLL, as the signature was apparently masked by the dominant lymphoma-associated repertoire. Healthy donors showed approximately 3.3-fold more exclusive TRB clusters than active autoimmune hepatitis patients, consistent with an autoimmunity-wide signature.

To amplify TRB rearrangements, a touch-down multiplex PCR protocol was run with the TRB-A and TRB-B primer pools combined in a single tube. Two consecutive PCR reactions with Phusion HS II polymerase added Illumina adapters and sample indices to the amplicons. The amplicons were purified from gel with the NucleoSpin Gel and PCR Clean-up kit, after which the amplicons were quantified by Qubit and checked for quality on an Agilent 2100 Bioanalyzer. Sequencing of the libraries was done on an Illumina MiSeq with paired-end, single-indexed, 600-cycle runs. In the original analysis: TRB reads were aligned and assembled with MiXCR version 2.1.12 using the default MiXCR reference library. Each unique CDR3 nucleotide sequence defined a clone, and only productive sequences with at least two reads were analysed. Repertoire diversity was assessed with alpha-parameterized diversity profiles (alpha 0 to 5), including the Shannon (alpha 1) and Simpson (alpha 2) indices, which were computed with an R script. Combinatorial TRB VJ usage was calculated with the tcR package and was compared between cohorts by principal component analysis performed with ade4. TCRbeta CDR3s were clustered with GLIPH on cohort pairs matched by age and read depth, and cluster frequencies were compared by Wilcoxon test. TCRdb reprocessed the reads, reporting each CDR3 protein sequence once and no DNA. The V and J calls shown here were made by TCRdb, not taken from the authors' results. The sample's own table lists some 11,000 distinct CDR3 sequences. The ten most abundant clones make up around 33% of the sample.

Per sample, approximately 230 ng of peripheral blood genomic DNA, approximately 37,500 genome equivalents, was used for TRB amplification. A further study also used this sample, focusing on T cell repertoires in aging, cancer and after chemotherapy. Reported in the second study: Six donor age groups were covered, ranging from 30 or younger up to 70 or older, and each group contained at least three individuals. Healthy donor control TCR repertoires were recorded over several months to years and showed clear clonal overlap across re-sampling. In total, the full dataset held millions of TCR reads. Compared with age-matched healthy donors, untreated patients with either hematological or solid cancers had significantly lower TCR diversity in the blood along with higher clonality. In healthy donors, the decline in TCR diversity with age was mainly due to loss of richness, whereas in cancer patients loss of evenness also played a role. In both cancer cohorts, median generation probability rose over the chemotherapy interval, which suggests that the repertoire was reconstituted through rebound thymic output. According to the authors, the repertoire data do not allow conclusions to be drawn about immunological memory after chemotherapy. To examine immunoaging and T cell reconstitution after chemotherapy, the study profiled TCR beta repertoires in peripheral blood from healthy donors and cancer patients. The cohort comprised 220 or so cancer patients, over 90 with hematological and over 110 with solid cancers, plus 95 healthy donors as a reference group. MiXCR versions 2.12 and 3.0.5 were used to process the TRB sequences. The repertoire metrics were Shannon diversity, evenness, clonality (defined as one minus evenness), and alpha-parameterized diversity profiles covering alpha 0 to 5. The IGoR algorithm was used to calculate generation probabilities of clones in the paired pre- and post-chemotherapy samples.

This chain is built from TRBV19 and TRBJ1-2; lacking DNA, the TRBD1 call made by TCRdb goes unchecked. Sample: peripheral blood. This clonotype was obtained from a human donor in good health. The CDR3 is CASNKQGWDDYGYTF.